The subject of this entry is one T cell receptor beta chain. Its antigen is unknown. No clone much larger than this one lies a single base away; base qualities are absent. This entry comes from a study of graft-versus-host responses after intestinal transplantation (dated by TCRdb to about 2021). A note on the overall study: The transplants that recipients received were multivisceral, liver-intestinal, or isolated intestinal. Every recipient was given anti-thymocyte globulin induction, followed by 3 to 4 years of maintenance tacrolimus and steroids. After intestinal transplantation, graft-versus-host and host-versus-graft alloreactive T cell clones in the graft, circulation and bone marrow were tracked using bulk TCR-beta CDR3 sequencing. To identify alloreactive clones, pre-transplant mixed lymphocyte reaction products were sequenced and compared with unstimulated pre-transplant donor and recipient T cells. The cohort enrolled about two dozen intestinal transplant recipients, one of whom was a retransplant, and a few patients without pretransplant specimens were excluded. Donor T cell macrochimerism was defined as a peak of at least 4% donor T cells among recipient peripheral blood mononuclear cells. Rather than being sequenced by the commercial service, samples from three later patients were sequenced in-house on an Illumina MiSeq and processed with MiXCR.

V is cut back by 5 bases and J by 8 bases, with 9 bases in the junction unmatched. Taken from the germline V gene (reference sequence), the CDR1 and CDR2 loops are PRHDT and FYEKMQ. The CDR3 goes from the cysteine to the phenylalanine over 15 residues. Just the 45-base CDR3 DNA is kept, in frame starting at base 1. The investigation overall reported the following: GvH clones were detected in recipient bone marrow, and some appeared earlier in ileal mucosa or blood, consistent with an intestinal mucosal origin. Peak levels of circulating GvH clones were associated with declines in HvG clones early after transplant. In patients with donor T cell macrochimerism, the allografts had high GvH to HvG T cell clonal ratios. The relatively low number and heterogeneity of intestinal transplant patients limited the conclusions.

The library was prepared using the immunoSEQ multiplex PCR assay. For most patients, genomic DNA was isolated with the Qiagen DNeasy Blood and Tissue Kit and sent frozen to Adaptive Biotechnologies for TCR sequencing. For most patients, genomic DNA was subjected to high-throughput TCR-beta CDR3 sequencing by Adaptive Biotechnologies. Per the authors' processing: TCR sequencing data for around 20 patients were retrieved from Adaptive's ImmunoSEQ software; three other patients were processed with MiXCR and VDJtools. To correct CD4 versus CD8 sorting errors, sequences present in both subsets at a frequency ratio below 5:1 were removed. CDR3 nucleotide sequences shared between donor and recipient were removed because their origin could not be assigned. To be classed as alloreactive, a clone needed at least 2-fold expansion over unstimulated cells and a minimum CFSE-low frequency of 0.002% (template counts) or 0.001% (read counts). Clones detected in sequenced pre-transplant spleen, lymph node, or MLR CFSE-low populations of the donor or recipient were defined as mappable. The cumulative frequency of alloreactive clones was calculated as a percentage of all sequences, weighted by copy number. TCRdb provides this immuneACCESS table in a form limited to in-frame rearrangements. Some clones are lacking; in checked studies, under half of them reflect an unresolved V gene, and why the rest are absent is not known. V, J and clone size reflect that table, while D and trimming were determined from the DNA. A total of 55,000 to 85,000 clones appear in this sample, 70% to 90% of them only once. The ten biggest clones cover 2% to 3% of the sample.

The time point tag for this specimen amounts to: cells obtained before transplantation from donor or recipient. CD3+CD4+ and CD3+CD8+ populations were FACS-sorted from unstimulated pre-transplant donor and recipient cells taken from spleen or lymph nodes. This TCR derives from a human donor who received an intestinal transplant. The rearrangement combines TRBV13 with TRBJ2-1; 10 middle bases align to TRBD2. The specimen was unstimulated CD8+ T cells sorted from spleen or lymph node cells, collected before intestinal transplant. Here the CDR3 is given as CASSPGWGTSDEQFF. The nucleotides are TGTGCCAGCAGCCCTGGCTGGGGGACTAGCGATGAGCAGTTCTTC.